This entry lists 10 T cell receptor beta chains sequenced from one sample in a study of shared clonotypes between healthy human individuals. Profiled with immunoSEQ multiplex PCR; TCRdb holds only in-frame clones, not every one. The sample lists under 1,900,000 clones, around 98.5% occurring once. The material sequenced was naive CD4+ T cells sorted from blood. Subset given: CD45RA+ positively selected. These receptors came from a man under 40 in good health.

The gene calls are TRBV11-2 and TRBJ2-1, with D perhaps matching TRBD2 (6 bases). The CDR3 loop spans 18 amino acids. Germline V gene sequence: CDR1 SGHAT, CDR2 FQNNGV. Between the trimmed V and J ends, which lost 5 bases and 0 bases, there was a span of 20 bases. The CDR3 is CASSPWSGAESSYNEQFF. The CDR3 DNA sequence: TGTGCCAGCAGCCCTTGGTCGGGAGCCGAGAGCTCCTACAATGAGCAGTTCTTC.

The chain employs TRBV10-3 and TRBJ2-2; tentative D call: TRBD2 (6 bases). Germline CDR1 reads ENHRY; CDR2 reads SYGVKD. Trimming removed 3 bases at V and 4 bases at J, with 12 bases between. The CDR3 extends over 15 amino acids. CDR3 DNA sequence: TGTGCCATCAGTGATGGTGGGGGAGGCACCGGGGAGCTGTTTTTT. It codes for CAISDGGGGTGELFF.

The chain combines TRBV11-2 with TRBJ1-1; maybe TRBD1 (5 bases). This CDR3 spans 14 amino acids. Germline CDR1 reads SGHAT; CDR2 reads FQNNGV. Trimming took off 4 bases at V and 0 bases at J, with 9 bases between the two ends. Written as DNA, the CDR3 is TGTGCCAGCAGCTCCCAGGGCGTGAACACTGAAGCTTTCTTT. Translating gives CASSSQGVNTEAFF. Supplemented by reference TRBV11-2 and TRBJ1-1, the full variable domain reads EAGVAQSPRYKIIEKRQSVAFWCNPISGHATLYWYQQILGQGPKLLIQFQNNGVVDDSQLPKDRFSAERLKGVDSTLKIQPAKLEDSAVYLCASSSQGVNTEAFFGQGTRLTVV.

The chain couples TRBV27 to TRBJ1-5; D is uncertain. CDR1 MNHEY and CDR2 SMNVEV come from the germline V gene (reference sequence). The V end was cut by 5 bases, the J end by 5 bases, with 16 bases between. The CDR3 consists of 15 residues. The chain's CDR3 is CASSTATEYYQPQHF. In DNA, the CDR3 is TGTGCCAGCAGTACCGCCACAGAGTATTATCAGCCCCAGCATTTT.

In nucleotides, the CDR3 is TGTGCCAGCAGCCACGATGGGACACGGACCGGGGAGCTGTTTTTT. It translates to CASSHDGTRTGELFF. The rearrangement uses TRBV6-6 and TRBJ2-2, with D possibly TRBD1 on 6 matching bases. This CDR3 contains 15 residues. The V gene lost 6 bases and the J gene lost 5 bases, with 16 bases spanning the gap. Per germline, CDR1 MNHNY and CDR2 SVGAGI (reference sequence).

The CDR3 bases are TGTGCCAGCAGCTTGAGAGTTAATAACGAGCAGTACTTC. It yields the protein CASSLRVNNEQYF. The chain combines TRBV11-3 with TRBJ2-7; no clear D gene. CDR1 and CDR2 (germline): SGHNT, YENEEA. The ends were cut back, 3 bases at V and 5 bases at J, with 11 bases in the middle. The CDR3 contains 13 residues.

The chain joins TRBV7-3 to TRBJ2-2, with 7 positions matching TRBD2. V lost 4 bases to trimming and J lost 0 bases; unmatched junction nucleotides: 8. This CDR3 is 17 amino acids long. The germline CDR1 and CDR2 sequences are SGHTA and FQGTGA. CDR3 nucleotide sequence: TGTGCCAGCAGCTATTCTAGCGGAACTGCGAACACCGGGGAGCTGTTTTTT. The encoded protein is CASSYSSGTANTGELFF.

On this clone: The sample contains more than one DNA sequence encoding this CDR3. This rearrangement joins TRBV12-2 to TRBJ2-7. TRBV12-2 is annotated as a pseudogene. This CDR3 region has 15 residues. DNA of the CDR3: TGTGCAAGTCGCTCGACCGGGTCTCAGGCAGACGAGCAGTACTTC. Translating gives CASRSTGSQADEQYF.

The V and J genes are TRBV5-1 and TRBJ2-1, with 13 bases aligning to TRBD2. Unmatched junction bases numbered 4, after V lost 4 bases and J lost 0 bases. Germline V CDR1 and CDR2: SGHRS, YFSETQ. The CDR3 is made up of 17 amino acids. For the CDR3, the DNA is TGCGCCAGCAGCACCGGACTAGCGGGAGTCTCCTACAATGAGCAGTTCTTC. Translation: CASSTGLAGVSYNEQFF. The variable domain in full, completed from reference TRBV5-1 and TRBJ2-1, reads KAGVTQTPRYLIKTRGQQVTLSCSPISGHRSVSWYQQTPGQGLQFLFEYFSETQRNKGNFPGRFSGRQFSNSRSEMNVSTLELGDSALYLCASSTGLAGVSYNEQFFGPGTRLTVL.

This clone is a singleton in its sample. As the CDR3 is not closed by the conserved phenylalanine or tryptophan, this likely results from a read error. No DNA is shown, since the ends of the CDR3 on it are uncertain; the CDR3 is the one TCRdb lists. V and J are TRBV6-6 and TRBJ1-1; TRBD1, the table's D call, was not compared with the DNA. The CDR3 extends over 12 residues, inclusive of both ends. Germline-derived CDR1 and CDR2 are MNHNY and SVGAGI (reference sequence). The CDR3 sequence is CASSYQSGTTYI.